This T cell receptor beta chain was captured in a study of shared clonotypes between healthy human individuals. Turning to the study itself: CD4 naive and memory got three plates each, CD8 naive two, CD8 memory one.

This table comes from immunoSEQ multiplex PCR, and its TCRdb copy is limited to in-frame clones, with some not included. In the table there are some 240,000 clones, 60% to 80% of which are singletons. In this sample, this clone turned up a few times. The germline V and J ends were trimmed by 5 bases and 0 bases, with 11 bases remaining between them. The CDR3 totals 14 residues. Germline CDR1 and CDR2: MDHEN and SYDVKM. This clonotype was sampled from a man younger than 40 in good health. Sequencing used memory CD4+ T cells sorted from blood. As for subset: CD45RA-negative fraction. The chain combines TRBV28 with TRBJ2-7, with unresolved D. The CDR3 reads CASSTPGSSYEQYF. CDR3 nucleotides: TGTGCCAGCAGTACCCCGGGCAGCTCCTACGAGCAGTACTTC.